Listed below are T cell receptor beta chains from one sample, sequenced in a study of T-cell reconstitution after alpha-beta-depleted transplantation in children. TCRdb re-called the PCR reads with MiXCR, one entry per CDR3 protein. The table lists a few hundred thousand distinct CDR3 sequences, 27% of them singletons. The sample was PBMCs, taken before TCRalphabeta/CD19-depleted stem cell transplant. The source is a boy less than two years old with Wiskott-Aldrich syndrome, due to receive a stem cell transplant. Each CDR3 is given with its conserved first and last residue. D genes are given only for firm matches. Clone size, where shown, is once, few, many, or a class for clones that have expanded.

D,V,size,J,CDR3,DNA
.,TRBV7-7,.,TRBJ2-5,CASSPNSDRLQETQYF,TGTGCCAGCAGCCCTAACTCAGACAGACTACAAGAGACCCAGTACTTC
TRBD1,TRBV12-3/TRBV12-4,.,TRBJ1-2,CASSLFQGARGYTF,TGTGCCAGCAGTTTGTTTCAGGGGGCACGAGGCTACACCTTC
TRBD2,TRBV28,.,TRBJ2-1,CASSFSGSNEQFF,TGTGCCAGCAGTTTCAGCGGGAGCAATGAGCAGTTCTTC
.,TRBV20-1,few,TRBJ2-5,CSAPGAQETQYF,TGCAGTGCCCCAGGGGCCCAAGAGACCCAGTACTTC
TRBD1,TRBV20-1,few,TRBJ2-1,CSASDRGSYNEQFF,TGCAGTGCTAGTGACAGGGGGTCCTACAATGAGCAGTTCTTC
.,TRBV4-1,.,TRBJ2-1,CASSQVLYNEQFF,TGCGCCAGCAGCCAAGTCCTCTACAATGAGCAGTTCTTC
.,TRBV27,many,TRBJ1-5,CASSLRWSNQPQHF,TGTGCCAGCAGTTTGCGGTGGAGCAATCAGCCCCAGCATTTT
.,TRBV20-1,.,TRBJ1-1,CSASPGAWDTEAFF,TGCAGTGCTTCACCTGGGGCATGGGACACTGAAGCTTTCTTT
TRBD1,TRBV7-9,few,TRBJ1-4,CASSLYRGAEKLFF,TGTGCCAGCAGCCTTTACAGGGGGGCTGAAAAACTGTTTTTT
.,TRBV12-3/TRBV12-4,.,TRBJ1-5,CASSISGENQPQHF,TGTGCCAGCAGTATTTCTGGGGAGAATCAGCCCCAGCATTTT
TRBD1,TRBV5-1,few,TRBJ1-1,CASSLGDRGGGTEAFF,TGCGCCAGCAGCTTGGGGGACAGGGGCGGGGGCACTGAAGCTTTCTTT
.,TRBV5-1,many,TRBJ2-2,CASSLTGAGTGELFF,TGCGCCAGCAGCTTGACGGGGGCGGGCACCGGGGAGCTGTTTTTT
TRBD2,TRBV11-1,.,TRBJ2-1,CASSFWERGNNEQFF,TGTGCCAGCAGCTTTTGGGAGCGGGGGAACAATGAGCAGTTCTTC
.,TRBV20-1,.,TRBJ1-5,CSALRGSGDQPQHF,TGCAGTGCTCTTCGGGGCTCAGGGGATCAGCCCCAGCATTTT
.,TRBV27,.,TRBJ1-3,CASSLSRGGNTIYF,TGTGCCAGCAGTTTATCGAGGGGTGGAAACACCATATATTTT
.,TRBV20-1,.,TRBJ2-4,CSGNAPFEAKNIQYF,TGCAGTGGAAACGCCCCTTTCGAAGCGAAAAACATTCAGTACTTC
.,TRBV20-1,.,TRBJ1-2,CSASPDTLRGYTF,TGCAGTGCTAGTCCGGACACTCTCCGTGGCTACACCTTC
.,TRBV20-1,many,TRBJ2-7,CSASYSGTSHEQYF,TGCAGTGCTAGTTACAGCGGGACATCCCACGAGCAGTACTTC
TRBD2,TRBV3-1,few,TRBJ2-7,CASSHIPSGKTYEQYF,TGTGCCAGCAGCCACATTCCTAGCGGGAAGACCTACGAGCAGTACTTC
TRBD1,TRBV27,.,TRBJ1-2,CASSLKGQGAYGYTF,TGTGCCAGCAGCCTTAAGGGACAGGGGGCGTATGGCTACACCTTC
TRBD1,TRBV7-8,few,TRBJ1-2,CASSPQTGRHYGYTF,TGTGCCAGCAGCCCCCAGACAGGGCGACACTATGGCTACACCTTC
.,TRBV5-1,.,TRBJ2-2,CASSLWAGLSGELFF,TGCGCCAGCAGCTTGTGGGCAGGGCTTTCCGGGGAGCTGTTTTTT
TRBD1,TRBV29-1,few,TRBJ2-7,CSVGVPGQGLYEQYF,TGCAGCGTTGGGGTCCCAGGACAGGGATTATACGAGCAGTACTTC
TRBD1,TRBV5-1,few,TRBJ1-2,CASSDTHRGQEHGYTF,TGCGCCAGCAGCGATACACACCGGGGACAGGAACATGGCTACACCTTC
TRBD1,TRBV5-1,.,TRBJ2-6,CASSPGTGAGANVLTF,TGCGCCAGCAGCCCGGGCACAGGGGCTGGGGCCAACGTCCTGACTTTC
.,TRBV5-6,few,TRBJ1-1,CASSLFERGTEAFF,TGTGCCAGCAGCTTGTTTGAGAGGGGCACTGAAGCTTTCTTT
TRBD1,TRBV11-2,.,TRBJ1-5,CASSLGAGGFQPQHF,TGTGCCAGCAGCTTAGGGGCAGGGGGCTTTCAGCCCCAGCATTTT
.,TRBV28,.,TRBJ2-1,CASSLFSSPNEQFF,TGTGCCAGCAGTTTATTTTCCAGCCCCAATGAGCAGTTCTTC
.,TRBV28,.,TRBJ1-2,CASSLAAGNYGYTF,TGTGCCAGCAGTTTAGCGGCGGGGAACTATGGCTACACCTTC
.,TRBV5-1,.,TRBJ2-1,CASSLMAASSYNEQFF,TGCGCCAGCAGCTTGATGGCGGCAAGCTCCTACAATGAGCAGTTCTTC
.,TRBV18,.,TRBJ2-5,CASSPLHKSETQYF,TGTGCCAGCTCACCACTCCATAAATCTGAGACCCAGTACTTC
.,TRBV6-5,few,TRBJ2-7,CASSYSPSSYEQYF,TGTGCCAGCAGTTACTCACCCAGCTCCTACGAGCAGTACTTC
TRBD2,TRBV20-1,few,TRBJ2-1,CSASSSGGDNEQFF,TGCAGTGCTAGTAGTAGCGGGGGTGACAATGAGCAGTTCTTC
.,TRBV9,many,TRBJ1-2,CASSVGDANYGYTF,TGTGCCAGCAGCGTAGGGGACGCTAACTATGGCTACACCTTC
.,TRBV20-1,.,TRBJ2-1,CSATGDWSNEQFF,TGCAGTGCCACCGGGGACTGGAGCAATGAGCAGTTCTTC
.,TRBV2,few,TRBJ2-5,CASTRQVQETQYF,TGTGCCAGCACTCGACAGGTCCAAGAGACCCAGTACTTC